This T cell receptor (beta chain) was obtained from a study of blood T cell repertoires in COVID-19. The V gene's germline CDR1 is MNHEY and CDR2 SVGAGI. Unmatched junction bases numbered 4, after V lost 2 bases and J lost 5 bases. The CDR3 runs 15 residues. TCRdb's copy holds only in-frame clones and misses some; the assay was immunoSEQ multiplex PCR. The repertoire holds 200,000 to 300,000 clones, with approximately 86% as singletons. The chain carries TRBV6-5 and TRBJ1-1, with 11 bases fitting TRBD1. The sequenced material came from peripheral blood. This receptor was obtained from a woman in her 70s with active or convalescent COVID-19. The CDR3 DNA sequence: TGTGCCAGCAGTTACCGGGACAGGGGGGGAACTGAAGCTTTCTTT. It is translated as CASSYRDRGGTEAFF.